The entry that follows covers one T cell receptor beta chain sequence. The antigen this receptor binds is unknown. Base qualities are not at hand, and no much larger clone is one base apart. Genomic DNA was extracted from sorted cells for sequencing of the TCRbeta CDR3 region. The immunoSEQ Assay was used for sequencing of TCRbeta CDR3 regions. TCRdb retrieved this table from immuneACCESS and kept in-frame rearrangements only. Not all clones are present; in checked studies, unresolved V genes account for under half, and no reason is known for the remainder. Across this sample there are 90,000 or so clones, with more than 75% seen only once. The ten largest clones capture around 1.5% of the sample. This specimen comes from a study of OX40 agonist ivuxolimab in advanced cancers. About the study as a whole: Ivuxolimab was an agonistic, fully human IgG2 monoclonal antibody directed against OX40 (CD134), a costimulatory receptor. Intravenous ivuxolimab was administered to patients every 2 weeks at six dose levels: 0.01, 0.1, 0.3, 1.5, 3 and 10 mg/kg. Among the approximately 54 dose-escalation patients, around 19 had hepatocellular carcinoma, around 15 melanoma, 9 renal cell carcinoma and 9 head and neck cancer. A male proportion of around 83% and a mean age of approximately 62 years, ranging from roughly 23 to 79, were recorded for the dose-escalation cohort. Patients were allowed to have had prior anti-PD-1, anti-PD-L1 or anti-CTLA-4 therapy, and less than 45% of the dose-escalation patients had previously received checkpoint inhibitors. Partial responses occurred in three dose-escalation patients: two with cutaneous melanoma and one with hepatocellular carcinoma. The point of sequencing TCRbeta in the periphery was to test whether ivuxolimab changed TCR sequence diversity and drove clonal T-cell expansion. The monotherapy dose-escalation portion (N ≈ 50 patients) of the phase I ivuxolimab trial is reported in the paper. General conclusions and limits of the study: At doses from 0.1 to 3.0 mg/kg, clonal expansion was seen in both CD4+ and CD8+ blood T cells between baseline and week 6. After ivuxolimab, expanded clones were on average more numerous among CD8+ T cells than among CD4+ T cells. The antigen specificity of the peripheral T cells that underwent clonal expansion was not determined. Low levels of normalized T-cell clonal expansion were also seen in some patients who did not respond. Partial responders in the 0.1-3.0 mg/kg groups had among the lowest normalized peripheral clonal expansion, especially among CD8+ T cells.

Inclusive of the bounding cysteine and phenylalanine, the CDR3 is 14 residues long. Solely the CDR3 DNA is kept, with 42 bases framed from the first base. The germline V gene gives CDR1 as MGHDK and CDR2 as SYGVNS. A distance of 7 bases separates the germline ends of V and J, which lose 1 base and 1 base respectively. The trial excluded patients who had a history of autoimmune disease or were on systemic immunosuppression. Peripheral blood for TCR sequencing was drawn from every dose cohort at baseline, at cycle 4 day 1 and at cycle 7 day 1. The samples were taken from a phase I, first-in-human, multicenter, open-label dose-escalation trial of ivuxolimab. Adults with locally advanced or metastatic melanoma, renal cell, hepatocellular, or head and neck squamous cell carcinoma were enrolled in the trial. Before TCR sequencing, CD4+ T cells and CD8+ T cells from peripheral blood were sorted into separate populations.

This material consisted of CD4+ or CD8+ T cells sorted from blood, taken in a trial of the OX40 agonist ivuxolimab. The rearrangement combines TRBV25-1 with TRBJ2-5, with the D gene not clear enough to name. This TCR was sampled from an adult with an advanced solid tumor such as melanoma, head and neck, liver or kidney cancer. The DNA reads TGTGCCAGCAGTGAATCCCTGGGCCAAGAGACCCAGTACTTC. This sequence encodes CASSESLGQETQYF.